Reported below is one T cell receptor (beta chain). This sample is part of a study of pediatric ulcerative colitis. There are 13 residues in the CDR3. J gave up 2 bases and V 6 bases, and 2 bases lay outside the gene matches. In germline, CDR1 is SEHNR, CDR2 FQNEAQ (reference sequence). Up to 500,000 reads were sequenced per sample. Clones were sequenced by immunoSEQ multiplex PCR, and TCRdb holds only the in-frame ones, with some missing. The table lists about 1,400 clones, approximately 87% of them singletons, with under 4% in the top ten. This TCR was sampled from a boy between 10 and 17 years old with severe ulcerative colitis. The sequencing input was blood. The chain is built from TRBV7-9 and TRBJ2-5, with TRBD2 identical over 8 bases. CDR3 nucleotide sequence: TGTGCCAGCAGGATAGCGGGGCAAGAGACCCAGTACTTC. Encoded protein: CASRIAGQETQYF. The whole variable domain, filled in from reference TRBV7-9 and TRBJ2-5, reads DTGVSQNPRHKITKRGQNVTFRCDPISEHNRLYWYRQTLGQGPEFLTYFQNEAQLEKSRLLSDRFSAERPKGSFSTLEIQRTEQGDSAMYLCASRIAGQETQYFGPGTRLLVL.